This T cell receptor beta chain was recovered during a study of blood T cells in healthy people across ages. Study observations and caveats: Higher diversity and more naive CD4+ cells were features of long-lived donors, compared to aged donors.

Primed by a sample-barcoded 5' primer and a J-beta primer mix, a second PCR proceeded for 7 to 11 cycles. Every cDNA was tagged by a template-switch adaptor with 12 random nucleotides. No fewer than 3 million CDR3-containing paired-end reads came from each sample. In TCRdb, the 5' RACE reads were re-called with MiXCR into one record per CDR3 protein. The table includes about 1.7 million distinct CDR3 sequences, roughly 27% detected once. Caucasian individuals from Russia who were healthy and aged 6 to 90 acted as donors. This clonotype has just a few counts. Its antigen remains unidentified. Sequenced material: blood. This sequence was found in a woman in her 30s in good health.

The CDR3 region has the DNA TGCGCCAGCAGTCTTTACGACTCCTACAATGAGCAGTTCTTC. Its translation: CASSLYDSYNEQFF. The J gene is TRBJ2-1, the V gene TRBV5-1; no reliable D call. Per germline, CDR1 SGHRS and CDR2 YFSETQ. Trimming shortened V by 5 bases and J by 0 bases, and 9 bases separated the two germline ends. The CDR3 has 14 residues.